These T cell receptor beta chains were read from a single sample in a study of T cells in Graves' hyperthyroidism and ophthalmopathy. TCRdb recomputed calls from the multiplex PCR reads with MiXCR, one row per CDR3 protein. The sample contains 500,000 to 550,000 distinct CDR3 sequences, less than 25% of which appear only once. The sequencing input was blood. These receptors all stem from a man aged 18-30 years with Graves' hyperthyroidism. CDR3s include the opening cysteine and the closing phenylalanine or tryptophan. Fields, in order: V gene, clone size, J gene, D gene, CDR3 DNA, CDR3 protein. D genes are given only for firm matches. Rows may omit the clone size; those that give it use once, few, many or a size class.

V gene: TRBV30
clone size: many
J gene: TRBJ2-7
D gene: TRBD1
CDR3 DNA: TGTGCCGCTTCCGGGACAGGGGGTGGAGAGCAGTACTTC
CDR3 protein: CAASGTGGGEQYF

V gene: TRBV4-2
clone size: many
J gene: TRBJ2-5
D gene: NA
CDR3 DNA: TGTGCCAGCAGCCAAGCGACCTTCGAAGAGACCCAGTACTTC
CDR3 protein: CASSQATFEETQYF

V gene: TRBV11-2
clone size: NA
J gene: TRBJ2-2
D gene: TRBD1
CDR3 DNA: TGTGCCAGCAGCTTAGTACAGGGGCTAAACACCGGGGAGCTGTTTTTT
CDR3 protein: CASSLVQGLNTGELFF

V gene: TRBV6-5
clone size: many
J gene: TRBJ1-2
D gene: NA
CDR3 DNA: TGTGCCAGCAGTTACTCGTATCAGGATGGCTACACCTTC
CDR3 protein: CASSYSYQDGYTF

V gene: TRBV27
clone size: few
J gene: TRBJ1-5
D gene: TRBD1
CDR3 DNA: TGTGCCAGCAGTTTTTCAGGGGGCTACAATCAGCCCCAGCATTTT
CDR3 protein: CASSFSGGYNQPQHF

V gene: TRBV19
clone size: many
J gene: TRBJ1-2
D gene: NA
CDR3 DNA: TGTGCCAGTAGGCCGCCCGGCTATGGCTACACCTTC
CDR3 protein: CASRPPGYGYTF

V gene: TRBV29-1
clone size: many
J gene: TRBJ1-2
D gene: TRBD1
CDR3 DNA: TGCAGCGTTGACGGACAGGGAAAAGGCTACACCTTC
CDR3 protein: CSVDGQGKGYTF

V gene: TRBV12-3/TRBV12-4
clone size: many
J gene: TRBJ1-3
D gene: NA
CDR3 DNA: TGTGCCAGCAGTCCAAACCCGTCGGGAAACACCATATATTTT
CDR3 protein: CASSPNPSGNTIYF

V gene: TRBV6-1
clone size: few
J gene: TRBJ1-6
D gene: NA
CDR3 DNA: TGTGCCAGCAGTGAAAGGTCCAGTCTGTTGGCACCCCTCCACTTT
CDR3 protein: CASSERSSLLAPLHF

V gene: TRBV12-3/TRBV12-4
clone size: many
J gene: TRBJ2-4
D gene: TRBD1
CDR3 DNA: TGTGCCAGCAGTCCCGGGACAGGGTCGTACATTCAGTACTTC
CDR3 protein: CASSPGTGSYIQYF

V gene: TRBV6-5
clone size: many
J gene: TRBJ2-7
D gene: NA
CDR3 DNA: TGTGCCAGCAGTTACTCGAGGTCAGGGGTTAACGACGAGCAGTACTTC
CDR3 protein: CASSYSRSGVNDEQYF

V gene: TRBV6-1
clone size: NA
J gene: TRBJ1-1
D gene: NA
CDR3 DNA: TGTTCCAGCAGTGAAGTCTCGGACAGTGAAGCTTTCTTT
CDR3 protein: CSSSEVSDSEAFF

V gene: TRBV11-2
clone size: many
J gene: TRBJ1-2
D gene: NA
CDR3 DNA: TGTGCCAGCAGCTTAGATGGGTCGTATTATGGCTACACCTTC
CDR3 protein: CASSLDGSYYGYTF

V gene: TRBV2
clone size: few
J gene: TRBJ2-5
D gene: NA
CDR3 DNA: TGTGCCAGCAGCCTCCCGACAGAGCAAGAGACCCAGTACTTC
CDR3 protein: CASSLPTEQETQYF

V gene: TRBV5-6
clone size: many
J gene: TRBJ1-2
D gene: NA
CDR3 DNA: TGTGCCAGCAGCCGGCTCGACGGTGAATACGGCTACACCTTC
CDR3 protein: CASSRLDGEYGYTF

V gene: TRBV6-2/TRBV6-3
clone size: NA
J gene: TRBJ2-7
D gene: NA
CDR3 DNA: TGTGCCAGCAGTTACGGCGTCGGACAGACCTACGAGCAGTACTTC
CDR3 protein: CASSYGVGQTYEQYF

V gene: TRBV7-6
clone size: NA
J gene: TRBJ2-3
D gene: NA
CDR3 DNA: TGTGCCAGCAGCTCTTACTTCACAGATACGCAGTATTTT
CDR3 protein: CASSSYFTDTQYF

V gene: TRBV7-2
clone size: many
J gene: TRBJ2-2
D gene: TRBD2
CDR3 DNA: TGTGCCAGCAGCAGCCGGGACTACGACACCGGGGAGCTGTTTTTT
CDR3 protein: CASSSRDYDTGELFF

V gene: TRBV6-5
clone size: many
J gene: TRBJ2-4
D gene: TRBD1
CDR3 DNA: TGTGCCAGCAGCCGCCGGGACAGGGTGTACATTCAGTACTTC
CDR3 protein: CASSRRDRVYIQYF

V gene: TRBV6-5
clone size: NA
J gene: TRBJ2-7
D gene: NA
CDR3 DNA: TGTGCCAGCAGTTACCGGTCCACGGACGACGACTCCTACGAGCAGTACTTC
CDR3 protein: CASSYRSTDDDSYEQYF

V gene: TRBV6-1
clone size: many
J gene: TRBJ2-7
D gene: NA
CDR3 DNA: TGTGCCAGCAGTCCTCAGGGGCTCGAGCAGTACTTC
CDR3 protein: CASSPQGLEQYF

V gene: TRBV6-1
clone size: NA
J gene: TRBJ1-5
D gene: NA
CDR3 DNA: TGTGCCAGCAGTGAATTGAGGGGGGGCGAGGGTCAGCCCCAGCATTTT
CDR3 protein: CASSELRGGEGQPQHF

V gene: TRBV12-3/TRBV12-4
clone size: many
J gene: TRBJ2-5
D gene: NA
CDR3 DNA: TGTGCCAGCCAGAAACCCTACCAAGAGACCCAGTACTTC
CDR3 protein: CASQKPYQETQYF

V gene: TRBV9
clone size: many
J gene: TRBJ1-2
D gene: NA
CDR3 DNA: TGTGCCAGCAGCCCGACGGGGGGTGAGCATGGCTACACCTTC
CDR3 protein: CASSPTGGEHGYTF

V gene: TRBV20-1
clone size: many
J gene: TRBJ2-7
D gene: TRBD1
CDR3 DNA: TGCAGTGCTTGGGACAGTCTCTACGAGCAGTACTTC
CDR3 protein: CSAWDSLYEQYF

V gene: TRBV6-1
clone size: few
J gene: TRBJ2-2
D gene: NA
CDR3 DNA: TGTGCCAGCACGGGGGACACCGGGGAGCTGTTTTTT
CDR3 protein: CASTGDTGELFF

V gene: TRBV6-2/TRBV6-3
clone size: few
J gene: TRBJ1-1
D gene: NA
CDR3 DNA: TGTGCCAGCATAGAGGACACTGAAGCTTTCTTT
CDR3 protein: CASIEDTEAFF